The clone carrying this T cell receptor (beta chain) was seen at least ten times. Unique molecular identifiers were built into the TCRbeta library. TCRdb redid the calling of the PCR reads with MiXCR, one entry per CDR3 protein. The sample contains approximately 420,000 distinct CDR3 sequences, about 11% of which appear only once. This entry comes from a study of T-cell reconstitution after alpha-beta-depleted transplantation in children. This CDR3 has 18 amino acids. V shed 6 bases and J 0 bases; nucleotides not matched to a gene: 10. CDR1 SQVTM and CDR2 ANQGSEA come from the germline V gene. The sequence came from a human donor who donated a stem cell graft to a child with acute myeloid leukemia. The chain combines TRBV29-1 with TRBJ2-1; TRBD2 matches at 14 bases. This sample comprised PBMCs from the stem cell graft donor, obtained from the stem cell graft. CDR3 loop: CSVPGLAGDRSSYNEQFF. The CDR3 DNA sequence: TGCAGCGTGCCGGGACTAGCGGGGGACCGTAGCTCCTACAATGAGCAGTTCTTC.